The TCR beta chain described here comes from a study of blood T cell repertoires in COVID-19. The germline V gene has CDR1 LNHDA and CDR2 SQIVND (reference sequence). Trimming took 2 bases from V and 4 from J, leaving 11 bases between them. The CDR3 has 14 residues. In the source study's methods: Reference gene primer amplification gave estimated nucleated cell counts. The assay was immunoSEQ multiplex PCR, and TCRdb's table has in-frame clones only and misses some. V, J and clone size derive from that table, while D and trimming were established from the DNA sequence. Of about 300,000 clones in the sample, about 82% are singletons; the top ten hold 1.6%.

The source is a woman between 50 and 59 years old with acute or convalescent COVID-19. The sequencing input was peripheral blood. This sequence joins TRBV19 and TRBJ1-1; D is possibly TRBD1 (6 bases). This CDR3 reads CASSILGQITEAFF. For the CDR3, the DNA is TGTGCCAGTAGTATACTCGGACAGATCACTGAAGCTTTCTTT.